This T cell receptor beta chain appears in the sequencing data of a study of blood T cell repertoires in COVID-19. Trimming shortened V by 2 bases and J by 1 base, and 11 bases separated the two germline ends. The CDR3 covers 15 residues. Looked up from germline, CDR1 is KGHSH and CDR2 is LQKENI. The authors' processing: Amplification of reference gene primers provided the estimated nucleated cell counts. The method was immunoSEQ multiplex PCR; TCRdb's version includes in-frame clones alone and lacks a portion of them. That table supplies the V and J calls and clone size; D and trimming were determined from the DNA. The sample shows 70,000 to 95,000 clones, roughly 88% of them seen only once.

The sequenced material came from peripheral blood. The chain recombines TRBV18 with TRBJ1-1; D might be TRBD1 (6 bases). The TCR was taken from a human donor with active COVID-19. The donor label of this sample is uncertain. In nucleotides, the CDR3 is TGTGCCAGCTCACCATTTCAAGGGGGGAACACTGAAGCTTTCTTT. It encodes CASSPFQGGNTEAFF.